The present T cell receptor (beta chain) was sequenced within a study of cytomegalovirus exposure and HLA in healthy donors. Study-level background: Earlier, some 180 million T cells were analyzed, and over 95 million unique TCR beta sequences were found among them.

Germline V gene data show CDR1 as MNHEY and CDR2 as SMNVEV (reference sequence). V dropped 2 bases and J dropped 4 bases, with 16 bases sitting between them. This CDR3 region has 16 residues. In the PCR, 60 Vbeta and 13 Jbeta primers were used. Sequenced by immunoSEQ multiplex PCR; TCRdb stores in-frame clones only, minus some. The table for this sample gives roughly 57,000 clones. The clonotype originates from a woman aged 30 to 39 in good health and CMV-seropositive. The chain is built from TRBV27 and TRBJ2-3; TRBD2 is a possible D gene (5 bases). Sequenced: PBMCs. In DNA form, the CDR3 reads TGTGCCAGCAGTTTAAGAGGGTTCGGCGAGGCAGATACGCAGTATTTT. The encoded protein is CASSLRGFGEADTQYF.